This TCR beta chain was observed in a study of cytomegalovirus exposure and HLA in healthy donors. PCR was performed using 60 Vbeta and 13 Jbeta primers. TCRdb's table, derived via immunoSEQ multiplex PCR, lists solely in-frame clones and lacks some. The sample holds about 100,000 clones, roughly 70% seen once. J gave up 4 bases and V 4 bases, and 12 bases lay outside the gene matches. The CDR3 has 17 amino acids. Germline-derived CDR1 and CDR2 are MNHEY and SMNVEV (reference sequence). The TCR originated in a woman under 30 in good health and CMV-seropositive. V usage is TRBV27 and J usage is TRBJ2-1; 8 bases align to TRBD2. Sequencing input: PBMCs. This CDR3 is CASSSVRPSGWYNEQFF. The CDR3 bases are TGTGCCAGCAGTTCCGTTAGACCTAGCGGGTGGTACAATGAGCAGTTCTTC.